These 7 T cell receptor beta chains were sequenced from one sample in a study of molecular identifiers for immune sequencing clone quantification. MiXCR, run by TCRdb on the PCR reads, gives a single entry per CDR3 protein. The sample consists of about half a million distinct CDR3 sequences, about 25% of them appearing once. Sample: naive CD8+ T cells from blood, with Jurkat cell RNA spiked in. Subset defined: FACS-sorted CD8+CD4-CCR7+CD45RA+ naive T cells. These receptor sequences come from a human donor in good health. Some libraries in this study had Jurkat cell RNA spiked in.

The chain has TRBV7-6 and TRBJ2-7; D possibly matches TRBD1 or TRBD2 (5 bases each). The length of the CDR3 is 12 residues. Germline V gives CDR1 SGHVS, CDR2 FNYEAQ. V lost 2 bases, J lost 7 bases, and 9 bases lay in between. CDR3 protein: CASSLPEGEQYF. Written as DNA, the CDR3 is TGTGCCAGCAGCTTACCCGAGGGGGAGCAGTACTTC. Full variable domain (remainder filled in from reference TRBV7-6 and TRBJ2-7): GAGVSQSPRYKVTKRGQDVALRCDPISGHVSLYWYRQALGQGPEFLTYFNYEAQQDKSGLPNDRFSAERPEGSISTLTIQRTEQRDSAMYRCASSLPEGEQYFGPGTRLTVT.

Turning to this clonotype: This may be a read error: a much more frequent sequence differs by one nucleotide. V and J are TRBV7-2 and TRBJ2-5, with D uncertain. Germline lookup yields CDR1 SGHTA and CDR2 FQGNSA. Trimming took off 2 bases at V and 7 bases at J, with 11 bases between the two ends. This CDR3 spans 13 amino acids. The CDR3 spells CASSLWSEGTQYF. Here the CDR3 DNA reads TGTGCCAGCAGCTTATGGTCAGAAGGGACCCAGTACTTC.

This clonotype was detected a few times. V gene TRBV21-1 combines with J gene TRBJ2-2. TRBV21-1 is an annotated pseudogene. The CDR3 is 13 residues long. The CDR3 here is CASSKAITGELFF. The CDR3 nucleotides read TGTGCCAGCAGCAAAGCAATCACCGGGGAGCTGTTTTTT.

As to this clonotype: A much larger clone lies a single base off, so this may be a read error. V and J are TRBV4-1 and TRBJ2-5; possible D gene TRBD2, 7 bases. From germline, CDR1 is MGHRA and CDR2 YSYEKL. The CDR3 loop spans 17 amino acids. The V and J ends lost 3 bases and 4 bases respectively, with 21 bases between them. The CDR3 here is CASSQLTAGALPETQYF. In DNA form, the CDR3 reads TGCGCCAGCAGCCAGCTAACGGCGGGGGCCCTCCCAGAGACCCAGTACTTC.

The sample holds a few counts of this clonotype. V gene TRBV4-3 combines with J gene TRBJ1-3, with D unresolved. The V end lost 3 bases, the J end lost 0 bases, and 15 bases lay between the germline ends. Germline CDR1 reads LGHNA; CDR2 reads YSLEER. This CDR3 region has 17 residues. The CDR3 loop is CASSQVVGSSSGNTIYF. The DNA of the CDR3 is TGCGCCAGCAGCCAGGTGGTGGGGTCCTCCTCTGGAAACACCATATATTTT.

This clonotype was detected ten times or more. This chain links TRBV19 with TRBJ2-2; 8 bases align to TRBD1. The V segment lost 5 bases and the J segment 1 base; nucleotides outside the gene matches: 15. This CDR3 is built from 19 residues. From germline, CDR1 is LNHDA and CDR2 SQIVND (reference sequence). In DNA, the CDR3 is TGTGCCAGTAGTCCCAACAGGGGGGCCTCTCCCCAGAACACCGGGGAGCTGTTTTTT. Translated, it gives CASSPNRGASPQNTGELFF.

This clonotype was detected only a few times. The chain links TRBV7-2 to TRBJ2-3; 15 bases line up with TRBD2. Germline CDR1 is SGHTA and CDR2 is FQGNSA. With 2 bases clipped from V and 0 bases from J, the junction kept 12 bases outside the gene matches. There are 21 residues in the CDR3. The CDR3, as DNA: TGTGCCAGCAGCTTATTCCCGGGACTAGCGGGAGGTAAAATTAGCACAGATACGCAGTATTTT. Translated, it gives CASSLFPGLAGGKISTDTQYF.